This T cell receptor (beta chain) was retrieved from a study of shared clonotypes between healthy human individuals. Study-level findings and limits: Sampling involved blood alone; tissue repertoires likely differ. In having few donors, the study represented limited genetic and exposure-history diversity.

Researchers drew on roughly 84 million PBMCs for genomic DNA from unsorted samples. V gave up 4 bases and J gave up 10 bases, with 11 bases separating them. The germline V gene encodes CDR1 GTSNPN and CDR2 SVGIG (reference sequence). This CDR3 contains 12 residues. With regard to this clone: Its antigen remains unidentified.

Replicate PCRs for unsorted PBMC used approximately 300 ng DNA (approximately 31,000 T cell genomes). Only in-frame clones appear in the TCRdb table, and some are missing; sequencing was by immunoSEQ multiplex PCR. The sample includes a few hundred thousand clones, 77% of them seen just once. This receptor was obtained from a woman between 35 and 50 years old in good health. Some clones in this sample may be carry-over from other donors' samples. Input material: PBMCs. The V call is TRBV30, the J call TRBJ2-6; D is ambiguous. The CDR3 spells CAWTHASNVLTF. CDR3 coding DNA: TGTGCCTGGACACACGCCAGTAACGTCCTGACTTTC. The full variable domain, rest sourced from reference TRBV30 and TRBJ2-6, is SQTIHQWPATLVQPVGSPLSLECTVEGTSNPNLYWYRQAAGRGLQLLFYSVGIGQISSEVPQNLSASRPQDRQFILSSKKLLLSDSGFYLCAWTHASNVLTFGAGSRLTVL.